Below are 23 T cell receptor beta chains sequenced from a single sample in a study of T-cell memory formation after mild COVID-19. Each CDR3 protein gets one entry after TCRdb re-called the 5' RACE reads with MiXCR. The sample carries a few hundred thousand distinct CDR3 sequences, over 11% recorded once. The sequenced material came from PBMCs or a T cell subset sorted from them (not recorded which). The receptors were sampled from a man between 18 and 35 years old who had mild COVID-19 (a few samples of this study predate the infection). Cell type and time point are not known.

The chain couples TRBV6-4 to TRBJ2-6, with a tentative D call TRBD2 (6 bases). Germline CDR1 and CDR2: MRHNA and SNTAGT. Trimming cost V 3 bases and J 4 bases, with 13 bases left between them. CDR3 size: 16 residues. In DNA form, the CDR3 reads TGTGCCAGCAGTGATGTGGAGGGCTCAGGGGCCAACGTCCTGACTTTC. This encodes CASSDVEGSGANVLTF.

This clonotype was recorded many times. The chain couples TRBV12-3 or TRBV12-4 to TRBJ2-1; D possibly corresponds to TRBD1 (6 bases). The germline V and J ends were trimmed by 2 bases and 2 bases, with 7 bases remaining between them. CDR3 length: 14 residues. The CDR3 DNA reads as TGTGCCAGCAGTTTAACAGGGACCTACAATGAGCAGTTCTTC. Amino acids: CASSLTGTYNEQFF.

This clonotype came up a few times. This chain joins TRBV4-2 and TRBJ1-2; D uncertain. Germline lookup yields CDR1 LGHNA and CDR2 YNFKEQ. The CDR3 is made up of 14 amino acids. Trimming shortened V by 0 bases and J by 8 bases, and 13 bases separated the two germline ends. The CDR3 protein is CASSQDERAWGYTF. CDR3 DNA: TGTGCCAGCAGCCAAGATGAAAGGGCGTGGGGCTACACCTTC.

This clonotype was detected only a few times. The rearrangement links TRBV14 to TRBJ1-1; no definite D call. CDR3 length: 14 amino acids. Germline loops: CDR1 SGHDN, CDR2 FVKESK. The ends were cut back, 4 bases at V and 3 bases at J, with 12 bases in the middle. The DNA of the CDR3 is TGTGCCAGCAGCCTCAGGCTCGAGGACACTGAAGCTTTCTTT. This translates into CASSLRLEDTEAFF.

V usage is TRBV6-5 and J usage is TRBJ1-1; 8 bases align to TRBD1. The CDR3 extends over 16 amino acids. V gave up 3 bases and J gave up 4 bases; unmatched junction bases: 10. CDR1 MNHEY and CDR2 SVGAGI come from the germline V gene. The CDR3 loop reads CASSYNFRTGSTEAFF. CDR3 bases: TGTGCCAGCAGTTATAACTTCCGGACAGGGTCCACTGAAGCTTTCTTT.

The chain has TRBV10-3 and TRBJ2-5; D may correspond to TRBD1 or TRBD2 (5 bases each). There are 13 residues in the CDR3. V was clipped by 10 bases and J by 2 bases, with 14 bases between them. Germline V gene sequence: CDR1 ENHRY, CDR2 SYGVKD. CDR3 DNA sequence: TGTGCCACGCACCGGGACCCACAAGAGACCCAGTACTTC. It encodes CATHRDPQETQYF.

The CDR3 spells CASKSRIHEQYF. The DNA for the CDR3 is TGTGCCAGCAAGTCAAGGATCCACGAGCAGTACTTC. The chain recombines TRBV6-2 or TRBV6-3 with TRBJ2-7; unclear D gene. CDR1 and CDR2 from the germline V gene are MNHEY and SVGEGT. The V and J ends lost 7 bases and 5 bases respectively, with 12 bases between them. The CDR3 is made up of 12 amino acids.

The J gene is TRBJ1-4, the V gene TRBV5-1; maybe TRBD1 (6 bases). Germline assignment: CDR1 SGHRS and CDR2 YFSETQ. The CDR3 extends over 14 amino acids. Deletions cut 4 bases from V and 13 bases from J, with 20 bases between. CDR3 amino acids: CASSRESRGGGLFF. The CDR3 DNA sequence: TGCGCCAGCAGCCGTGAAAGCAGGGGAGGCGGACTGTTTTTT.

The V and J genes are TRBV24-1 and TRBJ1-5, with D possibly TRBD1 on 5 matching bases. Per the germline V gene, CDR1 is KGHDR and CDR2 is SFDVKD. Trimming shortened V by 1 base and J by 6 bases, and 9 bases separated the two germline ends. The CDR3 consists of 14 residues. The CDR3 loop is CATSDFDRAQPQHF. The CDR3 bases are TGTGCCACCAGTGATTTCGACAGAGCTCAGCCCCAGCATTTT.

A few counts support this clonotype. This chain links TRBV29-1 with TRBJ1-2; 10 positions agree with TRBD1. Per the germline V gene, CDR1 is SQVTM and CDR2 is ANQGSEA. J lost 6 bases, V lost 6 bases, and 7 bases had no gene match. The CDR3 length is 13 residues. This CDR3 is CSVNRDRGDGYTF. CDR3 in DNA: TGCAGCGTCAACCGGGACAGGGGTGATGGCTACACCTTC.

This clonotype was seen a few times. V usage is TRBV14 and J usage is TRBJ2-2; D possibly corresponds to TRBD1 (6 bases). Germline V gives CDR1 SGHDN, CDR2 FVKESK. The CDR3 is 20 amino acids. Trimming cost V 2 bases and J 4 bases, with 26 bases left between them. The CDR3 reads CASSQTGSSGPNYITGELFF. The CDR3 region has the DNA TGTGCCAGCAGCCAAACAGGGTCATCAGGACCGAATTATATCACCGGGGAGCTGTTTTTT.

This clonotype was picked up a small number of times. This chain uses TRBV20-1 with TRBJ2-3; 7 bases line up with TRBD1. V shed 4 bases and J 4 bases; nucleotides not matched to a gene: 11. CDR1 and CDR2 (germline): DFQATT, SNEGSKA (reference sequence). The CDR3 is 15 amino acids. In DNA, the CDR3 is TGCAGTGCTACCCACTTGACAGGGTCTCCAGATACGCAGTATTTT. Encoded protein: CSATHLTGSPDTQYF.

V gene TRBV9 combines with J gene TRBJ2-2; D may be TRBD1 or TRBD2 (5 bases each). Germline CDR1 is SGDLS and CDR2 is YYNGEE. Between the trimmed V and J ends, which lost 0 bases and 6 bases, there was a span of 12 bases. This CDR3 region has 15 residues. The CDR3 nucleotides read TGTGCCAGCAGCGTAGCCCACAGGAGGTCCGGGGAGCTGTTTTTT. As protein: CASSVAHRRSGELFF.

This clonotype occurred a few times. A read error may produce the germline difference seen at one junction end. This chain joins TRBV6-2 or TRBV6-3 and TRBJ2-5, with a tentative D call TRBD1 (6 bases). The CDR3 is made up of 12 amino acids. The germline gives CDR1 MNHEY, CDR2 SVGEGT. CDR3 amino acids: CASSYQGFGTDF. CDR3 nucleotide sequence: TGTGCCAGCAGTTACCAGGGGTTCGGTACTGACTTC.

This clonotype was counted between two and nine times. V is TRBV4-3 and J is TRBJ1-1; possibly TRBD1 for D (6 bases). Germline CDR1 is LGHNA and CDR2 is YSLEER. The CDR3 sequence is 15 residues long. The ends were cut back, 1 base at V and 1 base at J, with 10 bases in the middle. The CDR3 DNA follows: TGCGCCAGCAGCCAAGTCGGGGGGGCGAACACTGAAGCTTTCTTT. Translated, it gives CASSQVGGANTEAFF.

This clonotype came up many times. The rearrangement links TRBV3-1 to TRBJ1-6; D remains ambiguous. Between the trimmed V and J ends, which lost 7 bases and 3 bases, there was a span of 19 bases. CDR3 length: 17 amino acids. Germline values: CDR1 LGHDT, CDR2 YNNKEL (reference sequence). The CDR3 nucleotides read TGTGCCAGCAAACAAAGTTCCGGACTGTACTATAATTCACCCCTCCACTTT. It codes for CASKQSSGLYYNSPLHF. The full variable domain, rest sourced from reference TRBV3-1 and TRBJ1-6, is DTAVSQTPKYLVTQMGNDKSIKCEQNLGHDTMYWYKQDSKKFLKIMFSYNNKELIINETVPNRFSPKSPDKAHLNLHINSLELGDSAVYFCASKQSSGLYYNSPLHFGNGTRLTVT.

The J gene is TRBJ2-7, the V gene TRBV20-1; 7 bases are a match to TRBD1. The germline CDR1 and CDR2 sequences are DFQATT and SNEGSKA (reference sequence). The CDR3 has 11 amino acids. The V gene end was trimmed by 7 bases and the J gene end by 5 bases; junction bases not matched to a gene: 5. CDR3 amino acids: CSVQGENEQYF. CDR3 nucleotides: TGCAGTGTGCAGGGGGAGAACGAGCAGTACTTC.

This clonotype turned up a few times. CDR3 loop: CASSQTGASYEQYF. The CDR3 DNA reads as TGTGCCAGCAGCCAGACAGGGGCCTCCTACGAGCAGTACTTC. V is TRBV3-1 and J is TRBJ2-7; 8 positions match TRBD1. The CDR3 has 14 residues. After removal of 3 bases from V and 0 bases from J, the junction contained 1 base not matched to a gene. From germline, CDR1 is LGHDT and CDR2 YNNKEL (reference sequence).

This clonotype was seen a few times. CDR3 bases: TGTGCCAGCAGCCTGGACAGGGGGCTTGGCGGGGAGCTGTTTTTT. It translates to CASSLDRGLGGELFF. The rearrangement joins TRBV7-2 to TRBJ2-2; 11 bases are a match to TRBD1. The CDR3 covers 15 residues. Germline V CDR1 and CDR2: SGHTA, FQGNSA. Trimming removed 5 bases from V and 7 bases from J; junction bases left unmatched: 6.

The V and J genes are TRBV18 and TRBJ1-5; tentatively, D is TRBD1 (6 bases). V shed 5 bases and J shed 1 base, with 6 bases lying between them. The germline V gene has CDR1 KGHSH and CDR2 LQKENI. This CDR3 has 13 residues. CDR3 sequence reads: CASSGQSNQPQHF. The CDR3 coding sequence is TGTGCCAGCTCAGGACAGAGCAATCAGCCCCAGCATTTT.

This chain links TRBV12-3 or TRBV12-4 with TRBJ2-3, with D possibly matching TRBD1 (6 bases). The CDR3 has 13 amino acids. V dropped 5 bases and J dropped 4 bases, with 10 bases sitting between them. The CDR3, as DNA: TGTGCCAGCAGTCACAGGGCGTCAGATACGCAGTATTTT. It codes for CASSHRASDTQYF.

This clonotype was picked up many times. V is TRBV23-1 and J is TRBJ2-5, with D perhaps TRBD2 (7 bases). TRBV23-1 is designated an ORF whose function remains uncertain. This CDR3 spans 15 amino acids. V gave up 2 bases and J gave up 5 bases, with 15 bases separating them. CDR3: CASSQITGGAETQYF. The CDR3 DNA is TGCGCCAGCAGTCAAATCACGGGGGGCGCGGAGACCCAGTACTTC.

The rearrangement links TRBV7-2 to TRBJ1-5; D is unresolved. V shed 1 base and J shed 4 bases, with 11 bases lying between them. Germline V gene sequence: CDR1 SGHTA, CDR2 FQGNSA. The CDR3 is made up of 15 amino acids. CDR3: CASSLDGVWNQPQHF. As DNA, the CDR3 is TGTGCCAGCAGCTTAGATGGGGTGTGGAATCAGCCCCAGCATTTT. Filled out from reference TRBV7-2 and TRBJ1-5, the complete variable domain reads GAGVSQSPSNKVTEKGKDVELRCDPISGHTALYWYRQSLGQGLEFLIYFQGNSAPDKSGLPSDRFSAERTGGSVSTLTIQRTQQEDSAVYLCASSLDGVWNQPQHFGDGTRLSIL.